The 29 T cell receptor beta chains in this list originate from one sample, sequenced in a study of Ad26.COV2.S vaccination and SARS-CoV-2 variants. Assay used: immunoSEQ multiplex PCR; TCRdb lists only in-frame clones, some missing. The data show 300,000 to 400,000 clones, around four fifths seen once. Treatment of the sample: roughly 18 received Ad26.COV2.S at low or high dose, single or two shots; several received placebo; per-sample allocation not given. After the first vaccine or placebo injection, samples were drawn on day 63. The sequenced sample was peripheral blood, obtained in a trial of Ad26.COV2.S vaccine versus placebo. Receptors were obtained from a person aged 18-65 years who received the Ad26.COV2.S COVID-19 vaccine or a placebo.

The rearrangement links TRBV29-1 to TRBJ1-2, with 9 bases fitting TRBD1. Germline V lookup: CDR1 SQVTM, CDR2 ANQGSEA. V trimming: 6 bases; J trimming: 4 bases; junction bases outside the gene matches: 9. CDR3 size: 14 residues. This CDR3 is CSVLTPGQGYGYTF. DNA of the CDR3: TGCAGCGTCCTCACACCGGGACAGGGCTATGGCTACACCTTC.

As for this clone: The same CDR3 can be traced to other DNA sequences in this sample. J is TRBJ1-5 and V is TRBV12-3 or TRBV12-4; a possible D gene is TRBD1 (6 bases). Trimming removed 2 bases at V and 7 bases at J, with 9 bases between. This CDR3 region has 13 residues. The CDR3 loop reads CASSLTGSQPQHF. The CDR3 DNA reads as TGTGCCAGCAGTTTAACAGGGAGCCAGCCCCAGCATTTT.

The chain has TRBV6-6 and TRBJ1-6; perhaps TRBD1 as D (6 bases). V was trimmed by 5 bases and J by 16 bases, leaving 18 bases between them. This CDR3 region has 13 residues. Germline values: CDR1 MNHNY, CDR2 SVGAGI (reference sequence). The CDR3 nucleotides are TGTGCCAGCAGTCGATCACAGGGACACATACTCCACTTT. Amino acids: CASSRSQGHILHF.

This chain joins TRBV24-1 and TRBJ1-2; no clear D. Germline assignment: CDR1 KGHDR and CDR2 SFDVKD. The CDR3 has 13 amino acids. V shed 0 bases and J shed 7 bases, with 8 bases lying between them. The CDR3 loop reads CATSDLGVSGYTF. CDR3 nucleotides: TGTGCCACCAGTGATTTGGGGGTTAGTGGCTACACCTTC.

This clone was seen a handful of times. This sequence joins TRBV5-1 and TRBJ2-7, with TRBD1 matching 10 bases. Per the germline V gene, CDR1 is SGHRS and CDR2 is YFSETQ. CDR3 length: 13 residues. The trim removed 7 bases at V and 6 bases at J, leaving 7 bases unmatched. CDR3 in amino acids: CASGPGTGAEQYF. The CDR3 nucleotides read TGCGCCAGCGGACCCGGGACAGGGGCCGAGCAGTACTTC.

CDR3 DNA sequence: TGTGCCAGCAGCGGGAGAGATAACACTGAAGCTTTCTTT. Translation gives CASSGRDNTEAFF. This chain uses TRBV9 with TRBJ1-1; D is ambiguous. V was pared by 3 bases and J by 2 bases, with 8 bases between. The CDR3 has 13 amino acids. The germline CDR1 and CDR2 sequences are SGDLS and YYNGEE. Filled out from reference TRBV9 and TRBJ1-1, the complete variable domain reads DSGVTQTPKHLITATGQRVTLRCSPRSGDLSVYWYQQSLDQGLQFLIQYYNGEERAKGNILERFSAQQFPDLHSELNLSSLELGDSALYFCASSGRDNTEAFFGQGTRLTVV.

The rearrangement joins TRBV7-9 to TRBJ2-7; 9 positions agree with TRBD1. Per the germline V gene, CDR1 is SEHNR and CDR2 is FQNEAQ (reference sequence). The CDR3 has 12 residues. After removal of 4 bases from V and 7 bases from J, the junction contained 2 bases not matched to a gene. CDR3: CASSWDRVEQYF. CDR3 nucleotide sequence: TGTGCCAGCAGCTGGGACAGGGTTGAGCAGTACTTC.

V usage is TRBV4-2 and J usage is TRBJ1-2; maybe TRBD1 (5 bases). The CDR3 length is 15 residues. V dropped 0 bases and J dropped 3 bases, with 11 bases sitting between them. Germline CDR1 and CDR2: LGHNA and YNFKEQ. CDR3 DNA: TGTGCCAGCAGCCAAGATTTGGTAGGGGACTATGGCTACACCTTC. Translation gives CASSQDLVGDYGYTF.

The chain uses TRBV18 and TRBJ1-2; D not certain. Trimming took 2 bases from V and 3 from J, leaving 13 bases between them. Germline V gives CDR1 KGHSH, CDR2 LQKENI. The CDR3 length is 15 residues. CDR3 DNA sequence: TGTGCCAGCTCACCATCGCTAGGCCAGGACTATGGCTACACCTTC. Protein sequence: CASSPSLGQDYGYTF.

The chain uses TRBV18 and TRBJ1-5, with no clear D. This CDR3 has 13 residues. V lost 3 bases, J lost 0 bases, and 3 bases lay in between. Germline loops: CDR1 KGHSH, CDR2 LQKENI. CDR3 amino acids: CASSPYSNQPQHF. The CDR3 nucleotides read TGTGCCAGCTCACCTTATAGCAATCAGCCCCAGCATTTT.

The genes are TRBV5-4 and TRBJ1-6; TRBD1 aligns across 7 bases. Germline CDR1 reads SGHNT; CDR2 reads YYREEE (reference sequence). V dropped 5 bases and J dropped 0; count of bases not matched to a gene: 11. The length of the CDR3 is 18 residues. In nucleotides, the CDR3 is TGTGCCAGCAGAAGTCGGACAGGCCCGAGCTCCTATAATTCACCCCTCCACTTT. Amino acid sequence: CASRSRTGPSSYNSPLHF. Combining the CDR3 with reference TRBV5-4 and TRBJ1-6 gives the whole variable domain ETGVTQSPTHLIKTRGQQVTLRCSSQSGHNTVSWYQQALGQGPQFIFQYYREEENGRGNFPPRFSGLQFPNYSSELNVNALELDDSALYLCASRSRTGPSSYNSPLHFGNGTRLTVT.

The chain is built from TRBV2 and TRBJ1-1, with a possible D match to TRBD1 (6 bases). Trimming stripped 8 bases from V and 0 bases from J, with 13 bases between. Germline values: CDR1 SNHLY, CDR2 FYNNEI. The CDR3 spans 14 residues. CDR3 loop: CASEIGQLNTEAFF. In nucleotides, the CDR3 is TGTGCCAGCGAAATCGGACAGTTGAACACTGAAGCTTTCTTT.

The chain joins TRBV29-1 to TRBJ2-2; D might be TRBD1 or TRBD2, each matching 5 bases. Trimming shortened V by 6 bases and J by 6 bases, and 14 bases separated the two germline ends. The CDR3 spans 13 residues. Germline V gene lookup returns CDR1 SQVTM and CDR2 ANQGSEA. The chain's CDR3 is CSVTDTGAGELFF. As DNA, the CDR3 is TGCAGCGTGACGGACACCGGGGCCGGGGAGCTGTTTTTT.

In its sample, this clone was seen a few times. V gene TRBV2 combines with J gene TRBJ2-7, with 8 bases matching TRBD1. J was trimmed by 2 bases and V by 4 bases; bases with no gene match: 7. The CDR3 length is 15 residues. Germline CDR1 is SNHLY and CDR2 is FYNNEI. The CDR3: CASSATGEGTYEQYF. The CDR3 nucleotides are TGTGCCAGCAGTGCGACAGGGGAAGGAACCTACGAGCAGTACTTC.

This clone was seen only once. This chain uses TRBV28 with TRBJ2-2; D is possibly TRBD2 (6 bases). The V gene's germline CDR1 is MDHEN and CDR2 SYDVKM. V dropped 4 bases and J dropped 1 base, with 13 bases sitting between them. The CDR3 totals 16 residues. CDR3 protein: CASSSGLGGNTGELFF. CDR3 in DNA: TGTGCCAGCAGTTCAGGCCTCGGGGGGAACACCGGGGAGCTGTTTTTT.

As DNA, the CDR3 is TGTGCCAGCAGCTTAGATCTGCGGCAGGGACAGGCTTTCTTT. This codes for CASSLDLRQGQAFF. The rearrangement links TRBV11-3 to TRBJ1-1; 7 bases match TRBD1. The CDR3 totals 14 residues. The trim removed 0 bases at V and 11 bases at J, leaving 9 bases unmatched. CDR1 and CDR2 (germline): SGHNT, YENEEA.

This chain uses TRBV2 with TRBJ1-2; no clear D. The CDR3 sequence is 15 residues long. V was trimmed by 5 bases and J by 6 bases, leaving 19 bases between them. CDR1 is SNHLY, CDR2 FYNNEI, per germline. This chain's CDR3 is CASSKNRGGGDGYTF. Here the CDR3 DNA reads TGTGCCAGCAGTAAAAACCGCGGCGGTGGGGATGGCTACACCTTC.

The chain couples TRBV13 to TRBJ2-3; 10 positions match TRBD2. This CDR3 spans 18 amino acids. Trimming took 5 bases from V and 5 from J; bases not matched to a gene: 16. The germline V gene has CDR1 PRHDT and CDR2 FYEKMQ (reference sequence). This CDR3 reads CASSPPRGSGGPLDTQYF. The DNA of the CDR3 is TGTGCCAGCAGCCCACCTCGGGGTAGCGGGGGGCCCTTAGATACGCAGTATTTT.

The CDR3 nucleotides are TGTGCCAGTAGTGTAGGGGCTGAAGCTTTCTTT. This codes for CASSVGAEAFF. The chain recombines TRBV19 with TRBJ1-1, with D possibly matching TRBD1 (5 bases). This CDR3 has 11 residues. V dropped 5 bases and J dropped 6 bases, with 7 bases sitting between them. Germline lookup yields CDR1 LNHDA and CDR2 SQIVND (reference sequence).

This chain joins TRBV7-9 and TRBJ1-5; TRBD1 might be the D (5 bases). The V gene's germline CDR1 is SEHNR and CDR2 FQNEAQ (reference sequence). Trimming removed 2 bases from V and 0 bases from J, with 5 bases in between. The CDR3 is 14 residues long. The CDR3 DNA sequence: TGTGCCAGCAGCTTACAGGGTAGCAATCAGCCCCAGCATTTT. Its translation: CASSLQGSNQPQHF.

This chain links TRBV24-1 with TRBJ1-2, with D tentatively TRBD1 (5 bases). The germline V gene encodes CDR1 KGHDR and CDR2 SFDVKD. This CDR3 spans 15 amino acids. V lost 1 base to trimming and J lost 5 bases, with 13 bases between them. CDR3 sequence: CATSDFQEGRYGYTF. For the CDR3, the DNA is TGTGCCACCAGTGATTTTCAGGAGGGGAGGTATGGCTACACCTTC.

The rearrangement joins TRBV5-1 to TRBJ2-3, with D maybe TRBD1 (6 bases). The CDR3 loop spans 16 amino acids. Germline CDR1 and CDR2: SGHRS and YFSETQ. Trimming removed 0 bases at V and 6 bases at J, with 17 bases between. The CDR3, as DNA: TGCGCCAGCAGCTTGGACAGGGTGGCCCTGGGTGATACGCAGTATTTT. Translated, it gives CASSLDRVALGDTQYF.

The V gene is TRBV28, the J gene TRBJ2-7; 7 bases are shared with TRBD1. CDR1 is MDHEN, CDR2 SYDVKM, per germline. Losses at the gene ends were 3 bases for V and 6 bases for J; bases not matched to a gene: 14. The CDR3 totals 16 residues. The DNA for the CDR3 is TGTGCCAGCAGTTTCCCTCCCACGACAGGGCGGCGCGAGCAGTACTTC. Its protein product is CASSFPPTTGRREQYF.

The chain employs TRBV4-1 and TRBJ1-1; unclear D gene. This CDR3 comprises 15 residues. Germline V gene sequence: CDR1 MGHRA, CDR2 YSYEKL. V dropped 1 base and J dropped 2 bases, with 11 bases sitting between them. The CDR3 loop is CASSQGRNGNTEAFF. The CDR3 DNA follows: TGCGCCAGCAGCCAAGGCAGGAACGGCAACACTGAAGCTTTCTTT.

The chain uses TRBV6-5 and TRBJ2-6; weak D call: TRBD2 (6 bases). Germline V lookup: CDR1 MNHEY, CDR2 SVGAGI. Trimming took off 2 bases at V and 4 bases at J, with 12 bases between the two ends. This CDR3 contains 16 residues. The CDR3 loop reads CASSYRRAVGANVLTF. The CDR3 DNA follows: TGTGCCAGCAGTTACAGGAGGGCGGTCGGGGCCAACGTCCTGACTTTC.

Here the CDR3 reads CASRLQGAHGYTF. CDR3 DNA: TGTGCCAGCAGACTCCAGGGGGCGCACGGCTACACCTTC. The chain uses TRBV13 and TRBJ1-2, with 8 bases aligning to TRBD1. The CDR3 loop spans 13 amino acids. The ends lost 6 bases at V and 8 bases at J; junction bases unmatched: 8. Germline V gene lookup returns CDR1 PRHDT and CDR2 FYEKMQ (reference sequence).

V is TRBV7-6 and J is TRBJ2-3, with 8 bases fitting TRBD2. The J segment lost 0 bases and the V segment lost 4 bases, leaving 3 bases of the junction unmatched. The CDR3 consists of 15 residues. CDR1 and CDR2 (germline): SGHVS, FNYEAQ. The CDR3 loop is CASSSRGGSTDTQYF. The CDR3 region has the DNA TGTGCCAGCAGCTCTCGCGGGGGGAGCACAGATACGCAGTATTTT. Combining the CDR3 with reference TRBV7-6 and TRBJ2-3 gives the whole variable domain GAGVSQSPRYKVTKRGQDVALRCDPISGHVSLYWYRQALGQGPEFLTYFNYEAQQDKSGLPNDRFSAERPEGSISTLTIQRTEQRDSAMYRCASSSRGGSTDTQYFGPGTRLTVL.

For the CDR3, the DNA is TGTGCCTGGAATCCCGGGGGGGGAGGCTACACCTTC. Amino acid sequence: CAWNPGGGGYTF. The chain joins TRBV30 to TRBJ1-2; D may be TRBD1 (5 bases). The V gene lost 4 bases and the J gene lost 8 bases, with 14 bases spanning the gap. CDR3 size: 12 residues. Germline V gives CDR1 GTSNPN, CDR2 SVGIG (reference sequence).

A remark on this clone: The sample contains more than one DNA sequence encoding this CDR3. The chain joins TRBV28 to TRBJ1-2; D possibly corresponds to TRBD1 (5 bases). This CDR3 spans 13 amino acids. V lost 2 bases and J lost 4, with 8 bases in between. The germline CDR1 and CDR2 sequences are MDHEN and SYDVKM. CDR3 sequence (DNA): TGTGCCAGCAGTTTAGGGACGGGCTATGGCTACACCTTC. Translated: CASSLGTGYGYTF.